This TCR beta chain was obtained from a study of OX40 agonist ivuxolimab in advanced cancers. General study points: Some nonresponders additionally presented with little normalized T-cell clonal expansion. Doses of 0.1 to 3.0 mg/kg were accompanied by clonal expansion of CD4+ and CD8+ blood T cells by week 6.

Germline assignment: CDR1 GTSNPN and CDR2 SVGIG (reference sequence). The ends lost 1 base at V and 5 bases at J; junction bases unmatched: 7. The CDR3 has 15 amino acids. Assay used: immunoSEQ multiplex PCR; TCRdb lists only in-frame clones, some missing. The table shows about 93,000 clones, with about 91% occurring only once. Remarks on this clone: Its antigen is currently unknown.

This chain links TRBV30 with TRBJ1-4; 7 nucleotides line up with TRBD1. This TCR derives from an adult with an advanced solid tumor such as melanoma, head and neck, liver or kidney cancer. Sequencing used CD4+ or CD8+ T cells sorted from blood, obtained in a trial of the OX40 agonist ivuxolimab. The CDR3 loop is CAWSATGARNEKLFF. CDR3 in DNA: TGTGCCTGGAGTGCCACAGGGGCTCGGAATGAAAAACTGTTTTTT.